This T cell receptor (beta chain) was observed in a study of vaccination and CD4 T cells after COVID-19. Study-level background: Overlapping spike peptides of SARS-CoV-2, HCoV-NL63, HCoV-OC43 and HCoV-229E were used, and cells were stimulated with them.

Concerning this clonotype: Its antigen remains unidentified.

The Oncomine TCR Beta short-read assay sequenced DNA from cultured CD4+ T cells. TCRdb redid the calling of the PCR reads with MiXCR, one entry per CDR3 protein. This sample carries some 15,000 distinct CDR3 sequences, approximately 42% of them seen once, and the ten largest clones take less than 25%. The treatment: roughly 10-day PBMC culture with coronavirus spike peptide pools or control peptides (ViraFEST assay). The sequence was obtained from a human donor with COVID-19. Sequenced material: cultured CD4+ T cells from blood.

The DNA for the CDR3 is TGTGCCAGCTCACGTGAGACAGGGAGCCCCGGGGAGCTGTTTTTT. Amino acid sequence: CASSRETGSPGELFF. The chain links TRBV18 to TRBJ2-2; TRBD1 matches at 7 bases. The V segment lost 4 bases and the J segment 6 bases; nucleotides outside the gene matches: 8. Germline lookup yields CDR1 KGHSH and CDR2 LQKENI. This CDR3 has 15 amino acids.